This is a list of T cell receptor beta chains from one sample in a study of molecular identifiers for immune sequencing clone quantification. MiXCR, applied by TCRdb to the PCR reads, yields one record per CDR3 protein. The repertoire consists of about 320,000 distinct CDR3 sequences, with around 21% occurring once and the leading ten covering 0.81%. The sample was naive CD8+ T cells from blood, with Jurkat cell RNA spiked in. All receptors derive from a human donor in good health. Some libraries in this study had Jurkat cell RNA spiked in. The CDR3 runs from the conserved cysteine through the conserved F or W. The D gene is left open where the match is weak. Clone size, where shown, is once, few, many, or a class for clones that have expanded.

cdr3_aa	cdr3_nt	d_call	clone_size	v_call	j_call
CASSQDRAGATYEQYF	TGCGCCAGCAGCCAAGATCGGGCAGGGGCTACCTACGAGCAGTACTTC	-	-	TRBV4-1	TRBJ2-7
CSARDRVAFSTDTQYF	TGCAGTGCGAGGGACAGGGTGGCCTTTAGCACAGATACGCAGTATTTT	TRBD1	-	TRBV20-1	TRBJ2-3
CASSMFSGTGIYEQYF	TGTGCCAGTAGTATGTTTTCCGGGACAGGGATCTACGAGCAGTACTTC	TRBD1	-	TRBV19	TRBJ2-7
CASSQGGGYTEAFF	TGTGCCAGCAGCCAAGGGGGGGGCTACACTGAAGCTTTCTTT	-	many	TRBV3-1	TRBJ1-1
CASSLDGDWMYNEQFF	TGTGCCAGCAGCTTAGATGGGGACTGGATGTACAATGAGCAGTTCTTC	-	few	TRBV11-2	TRBJ2-1
CASSHGQGAYNEQFF	TGCGCCAGCAGCCACGGACAGGGGGCCTACAATGAGCAGTTCTTC	TRBD1	many	TRBV4-1	TRBJ2-1
CASSSGPNQPQHF	TGTGCCAGCAGTTCGGGGCCCAATCAGCCCCAGCATTTT	-	-	TRBV27	TRBJ1-5
CASRATGVQNNSPLHF	TGTGCCAGCAGAGCGACAGGGGTGCAGAATAATTCACCCCTCCACTTT	TRBD1	few	TRBV12-3/TRBV12-4	TRBJ1-6
CASSLGTSGSSDTQYF	TGCGCCAGCAGCTTAGGGACTAGCGGGAGTTCAGATACGCAGTATTTT	TRBD2	many	TRBV5-1	TRBJ2-3
CASSLPSGDYNEQFF	TGCGCCAGCAGCTTGCCTAGCGGGGACTACAATGAGCAGTTCTTC	TRBD2	many	TRBV5-1	TRBJ2-1
CASSLGLAGWNEQFF	TGTGCCAGCAGCTTAGGACTAGCGGGGTGGAATGAGCAGTTCTTC	TRBD2	many	TRBV7-6	TRBJ2-1
CASSLAGGPTDTQYF	TGTGCCAGCAGTTTAGCGGGGGGGCCGACAGATACGCAGTATTTT	-	many	TRBV12-3/TRBV12-4	TRBJ2-3
CASSGVAGYNEQFF	TGTGCCAGTAGTGGGGTAGCGGGCTACAATGAGCAGTTCTTC	TRBD2	-	TRBV19	TRBJ2-1
CASSLGGHYEQYF	TGTGCCAGCAGTTTAGGGGGACACTACGAGCAGTACTTC	-	many	TRBV12-3/TRBV12-4	TRBJ2-7
CASSPWGGTDTQYF	TGTGCCAGCAGCCCCTGGGGCGGCACAGATACGCAGTATTTT	-	-	TRBV12-3/TRBV12-4	TRBJ2-3
CASSFRSFSTDTQYF	TGTGCCAGCAGCTTTCGGAGTTTCAGCACAGATACGCAGTATTTT	-	many	TRBV11-2	TRBJ2-3
CASSHRGADANYEQYF	TGTGCCAGTAGCCACAGGGGCGCCGACGCCAACTACGAGCAGTACTTC	TRBD1	many	TRBV19	TRBJ2-7
CASSLAAMSTDTQYF	TGTGCCAGCAGCTTAGCGGCTATGAGCACAGATACGCAGTATTTT	-	many	TRBV7-9	TRBJ2-3
CASSQVSGGDEQYF	TGCGCCAGCAGCCAAGTTTCGGGAGGGGACGAGCAGTACTTC	TRBD2	few	TRBV4-1	TRBJ2-7
CASSVGAGHSYEQYF	TGTGCCAGCAGCGTCGGGGCGGGGCACTCCTACGAGCAGTACTTC	-	many	TRBV9	TRBJ2-7
CASSLGRYEQYF	TGTGCCAGCAGCCTCGGCCGCTACGAGCAGTACTTC	-	many	TRBV7-9	TRBJ2-7
CASSFLRGSFTDTQYF	TGTGCCAGCAGCTTTTTGCGGGGATCCTTCACAGATACGCAGTATTTT	-	many	TRBV7-2	TRBJ2-3
CASSEGGRGNEQYF	TGTGCCAGCTCCGAGGGCGGGAGGGGGAACGAGCAGTACTTC	TRBD2	few	TRBV5-6	TRBJ2-7
CSARWAGEAPRNEQFF	TGCAGTGCCCGGTGGGCGGGAGAGGCCCCGCGCAATGAGCAGTTCTTC	TRBD2	few	TRBV20-1	TRBJ2-1
CASSPRAGASLNTQYF	TGTGCCAGCAGCCCCCGGGCAGGAGCCAGTTTGAATACGCAGTATTTT	-	many	TRBV7-9	TRBJ2-3
CAISESSGQLQETQYF	TGTGCCATCAGTGAATCTTCGGGACAGCTCCAAGAGACCCAGTACTTC	TRBD1	-	TRBV10-3	TRBJ2-5
CASSHPFGTGGYKVESWELLF	TGTGCCAGCAGCCACCCCTTTGGGACAGGGGGCTATAAGGTGGAGTCCTGGGAGCTGCTTTTT	TRBD1	-	TRBV12-3/TRBV12-4	TRBJ2-2
CASRAQERDPCSF	TGTGCCAGCAGGGCTCAAGAGCGGGACCCCTGTTCCTTC	TRBD2	-	TRBV12-3/TRBV12-4	TRBJ2-1
CATSGFGASAATDTQYF	TGTGCCACCAGCGGATTCGGGGCTAGCGCCGCTACAGATACGCAGTATTTT	-	-	TRBV15	TRBJ2-3
CASSSSSGRYQETQYF	TGTGCCAGCAGTAGCTCTAGCGGGAGGTACCAAGAGACCCAGTACTTC	TRBD2	many	TRBV28	TRBJ2-5
CASGEPHTDTQYF	TGCGCCAGCGGCGAACCCCACACAGATACGCAGTATTTT	-	-	TRBV4-1	TRBJ2-3
CASKQGPYEQYF	TGTGCCAGCAAACAGGGGCCCTACGAGCAGTACTTC	TRBD1	many	TRBV28	TRBJ2-7
CASSYSLADRVNIQYF	TGTGCCAGCAGTTACTCGTTGGCGGACAGGGTAAACATTCAGTACTTC	TRBD1	few	TRBV6-2/TRBV6-3	TRBJ2-4
CSARPLAANHNEQFF	TGCAGTGCTAGGCCTCTAGCGGCGAACCACAATGAGCAGTTCTTC	TRBD2	-	TRBV20-1	TRBJ2-1
CSPNWGRDGSYEQYF	TGCAGCCCCAATTGGGGACGGGATGGTTCCTACGAGCAGTACTTC	-	many	TRBV20-1	TRBJ2-7
CASSHPSGLFTDTQYF	TGTGCCAGCAGCCACCCATCGGGACTCTTCACAGATACGCAGTATTTT	-	many	TRBV14	TRBJ2-3
CASTSDPGQLQETQYF	TGTGCCAGCACGTCAGACCCTGGGCAGCTCCAAGAGACCCAGTACTTC	-	-	TRBV27	TRBJ2-5
CASTNRWGGGQETQYF	TGTGCCAGTACCAATAGGTGGGGAGGCGGGCAAGAGACCCAGTACTTC	-	many	TRBV19	TRBJ2-5
CASSWTGLAYEQYF	TGTGCCAGCAGCTGGACAGGGTTGGCCTACGAGCAGTACTTC	TRBD1	-	TRBV7-9	TRBJ2-7
CASSSLAWDTQYF	TGTGCCAGCAGTTCTTTGGCTTGGGATACGCAGTATTTT	-	-	TRBV27	TRBJ2-3
CASSFAGGGYEQYF	TGTGCCAGCAGTTTCGCCGGGGGCGGCTACGAGCAGTACTTC	-	many	TRBV27	TRBJ2-7
CASSAGQSSGSTIYF	TGTGCCAGCAGCGCCGGACAAAGCTCTGGAAGCACCATATATTTT	-	-	TRBV7-9	TRBJ1-3
CASRGGLAGATDTQYF	TGTGCCAGCAGAGGGGGACTAGCGGGAGCAACAGATACGCAGTATTTT	TRBD2	many	TRBV2	TRBJ2-3
CASSYLGPEQFF	TGTGCCAGCAGCTATCTTGGGCCTGAGCAGTTCTTC	-	many	TRBV4-2	TRBJ2-1